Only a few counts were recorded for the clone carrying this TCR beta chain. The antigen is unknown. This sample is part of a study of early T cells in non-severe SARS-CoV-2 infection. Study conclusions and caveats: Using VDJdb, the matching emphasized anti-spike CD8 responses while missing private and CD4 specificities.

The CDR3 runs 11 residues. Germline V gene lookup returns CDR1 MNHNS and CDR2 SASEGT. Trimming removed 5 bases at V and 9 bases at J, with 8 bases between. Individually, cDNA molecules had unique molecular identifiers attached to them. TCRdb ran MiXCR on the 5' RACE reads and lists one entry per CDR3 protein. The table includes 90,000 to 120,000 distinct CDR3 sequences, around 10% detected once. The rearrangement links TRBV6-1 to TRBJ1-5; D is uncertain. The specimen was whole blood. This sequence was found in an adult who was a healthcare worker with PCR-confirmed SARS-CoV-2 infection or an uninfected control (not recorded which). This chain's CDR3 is CASSPGAPQHF. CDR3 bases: TGTGCCAGCAGTCCCGGTGCGCCCCAGCATTTT.